This T cell receptor beta chain was captured in a study of pediatric ulcerative colitis. Study background: Seven or eight patients showed pancolitis and two showed left-sided colitis.

V trimming: 5 bases; J trimming: 7 bases; junction bases outside the gene matches: 14. The germline V gene has CDR1 SQVTM and CDR2 ANQGSEA. The CDR3 consists of 14 residues. This was a survey-level run. Repertoires were generated with immunoSEQ multiplex PCR, while TCRdb's copy carries only in-frame clones and drops some. The sample lists more than 50,000 clones, 77% occurring once. The sample taken for sequencing was blood. The chain recombines TRBV29-1 with TRBJ2-7, with 7 bases lining up with TRBD2. This clonotype was sampled from a boy aged 5-17 years with moderate ulcerative colitis. The DNA of the CDR3 is TGCAGCGTTCTAAAGACTGGACCGGGGGGAGAGCAGTACTTC. Translating gives CSVLKTGPGGEQYF.